The clone carrying this T cell receptor (beta chain) was detected once. The data derive from a study of blood T cell repertoires in COVID-19. As for the study in general: PBMCs, B-cell-depleted T cells, or T cells were the source of the cDNA or gDNA that made up the material.

The CDR3 has 13 amino acids. V was pared by 7 bases and J by 4 bases, with 11 bases between. In the authors' workflow: Amplification from reference gene primers served as the basis for estimated nucleated cell counts. Assay used: immunoSEQ multiplex PCR; TCRdb lists only in-frame clones, some missing. V and J calls and clone size are as listed in that table; D and trimming were resolved from the DNA. The sample yields some 200,000 clones, over 75% seen once. Sequencing was done on a sample of peripheral blood. The TCR originated in a woman between 40 and 50 years old with acute or convalescent COVID-19. This chain links TRBV12-3 or TRBV12-4 with TRBJ1-5, with D perhaps TRBD1 (6 bases). The CDR3: CASNNQGNQPQHF. The CDR3 coding sequence is TGTGCCAGCAATAACCAGGGGAATCAGCCCCAGCATTTT.